A single sample is the source of the 10 T cell receptor beta chains below, sequenced in a study of T cell repertoires in cytomegalovirus infection. MiXCR, run by TCRdb on the reads, gives a single entry per CDR3 protein. Altogether approximately 100,000 distinct CDR3 sequences are present, roughly 30% being singletons, with the ten largest covering about 81%. Which antigens these TCRs recognize remains unknown. Sequencing used CD8+ T cells from cultured PBMCs, obtained from culture after CMV antigen stimulation. These receptors were obtained from a human donor in good health (CMV status not recorded). Some clones in this sample may be carry-over from other donors' samples.

This clonotype was counted a single time. This sequence joins TRBV29-1 and TRBJ1-2; no firm D call. In germline, CDR1 is SQVTM, CDR2 ANQGSEA. V was trimmed by 3 bases and J by 4 bases, leaving 6 bases between them. This CDR3 contains 11 residues. CDR3: CSVEGSYGYTF. DNA for the CDR3: TGCAGCGTTGAGGGGTCCTATGGCTACACCTTC.

This clonotype was picked up many times. The chain employs TRBV7-6 and TRBJ2-2; a weak D match, TRBD1 (6 bases). Deletions cut 1 base from V and 1 base from J, with 10 bases between. This CDR3 region has 16 residues. Per germline, CDR1 SGHVS and CDR2 FNYEAQ. The CDR3 DNA reads as TGTGCCAGCAGCTTAGATCCGACAGGGAACACCGGGGAGCTGTTTTTT. Amino acid sequence: CASSLDPTGNTGELFF.

This chain uses TRBV4-1 with TRBJ2-1; D remains unclear. The CDR3 consists of 17 residues. Germline-derived CDR1 and CDR2 are MGHRA and YSYEKL. V shed 4 bases and J shed 4 bases, with 20 bases lying between them. The CDR3 DNA is TGCGCCAGCAGCCCCCTGCCCGGTAGGGTCGGGTACAATGAGCAGTTCTTC. Protein sequence: CASSPLPGRVGYNEQFF.

This clonotype showed up many times. This chain links TRBV4-1 with TRBJ2-7, with 8 bases that match TRBD2. This CDR3 has 16 residues. V was clipped by 5 bases and J by 0 bases; unmatched bases: 9. CDR1 and CDR2 from the germline V gene are MGHRA and YSYEKL. The CDR3 sequence: CASSYSGGQPSYEQYF. CDR3 in DNA: TGCGCCAGCAGCTACAGCGGGGGCCAGCCCTCCTACGAGCAGTACTTC.

The chain employs TRBV19 and TRBJ2-5; D uncertain. Trimming stripped 9 bases from V and 5 bases from J, with 7 bases between. CDR3 length: 10 residues. CDR1 LNHDA and CDR2 SQIVND come from the germline V gene (reference sequence). DNA for the CDR3: TGTGCCAGGATCATGGAGACCCAGTACTTC. Protein: CARIMETQYF.

The chain joins TRBV7-9 to TRBJ2-1, with 9 bases aligning to TRBD2. Germline trimming cut 6 bases from V and 8 bases from J; bases unmatched to any gene: 5. CDR3 size: 13 residues. Germline values: CDR1 SEHNR, CDR2 FQNEAQ (reference sequence). The CDR3 sequence is CASSAGGSDEQFF. The DNA for the CDR3 is TGTGCCAGCAGTGCGGGGGGGAGCGATGAGCAGTTCTTC.

This clonotype was observed a few times. The CDR3 reads CASRYNEQFF. The CDR3 bases are TGTGCCAGCCGATACAATGAGCAGTTCTTC. The V and J genes are TRBV2 and TRBJ2-1; D remains unclear. Trimming shortened V by 8 bases and J by 4 bases, and 3 bases separated the two germline ends. CDR1 SNHLY and CDR2 FYNNEI come from the germline V gene. This CDR3 comprises 10 residues. Together with reference TRBV2 and TRBJ2-1, the CDR3 gives the full variable domain: EPEVTQTPSHQVTQMGQEVILRCVPISNHLYFYWYRQILGQKVEFLVSFYNNEISEKSEIFDDQFSVERPDGSNFTLKIRSTKLEDSAMYFCASRYNEQFFGPGTRLTVL.

This clonotype was found many times. CDR3 region: CASRPGLVMNTEAFF. CDR3 nucleotides: TGTGCCAGCAGACCGGGACTCGTAATGAACACTGAAGCTTTCTTT. The gene calls are TRBV11-2 and TRBJ1-1, with D perhaps matching TRBD1 (5 bases). The CDR3 consists of 15 residues. Trimming took off 6 bases at V and 0 bases at J, with 14 bases between the two ends. Germline-derived CDR1 and CDR2 are SGHAT and FQNNGV.

This CDR3 is CASSWDRGVYNEQFF. Written as DNA, the CDR3 is TGTGCCAGCAGTTGGGACAGGGGAGTATACAATGAGCAGTTCTTC. The rearrangement uses TRBV28 and TRBJ2-1; 10 bases agree with TRBD1. This CDR3 is 15 amino acids long. The V gene end was trimmed by 4 bases and the J gene end by 4 bases; junction bases not matched to a gene: 4. Germline V gives CDR1 MDHEN, CDR2 SYDVKM.

This clonotype came up a few times. The chain recombines TRBV14 with TRBJ1-4; perhaps TRBD1 as D (6 bases). V was trimmed by 0 bases and J by 0 bases, leaving 8 bases between them. This CDR3 region has 16 residues. CDR1 and CDR2 from the germline V gene are SGHDN and FVKESK. The CDR3: CASSQEQGATNEKLFF. CDR3 in DNA: TGTGCCAGCAGCCAAGAACAGGGTGCAACTAATGAAAAACTGTTTTTT.